Listed here are 25 T cell receptor beta chains from one sample, sequenced in a study of beta chain features in type 1 diabetes. Reverse transcription of all isolated RNA meant that expressed TCRB transcripts were sequenced. Data came from immunoSEQ multiplex PCR; TCRdb stores just in-frame clones and leaves some out. The sample has hundreds of thousands of clones, roughly 15% seen once; the top ten hold more than 6.5%. Sequencing was done on a sample of central memory CD4+ T cells from blood. The source is a man younger than 45 in good health.

The CDR3 loop is CASRLAGVTGELFF. The DNA for the CDR3 is TGTGCCAGCAGACTAGCGGGGGTTACCGGGGAGCTGTTTTTT. The chain links TRBV6-6 to TRBJ2-2, with 11 bases matching TRBD2. The CDR3 length is 14 residues. From germline, CDR1 is MNHNY and CDR2 SVGAGI (reference sequence). V shed 6 bases and J 5 bases; nucleotides not matched to a gene: 2.

The rearrangement joins TRBV7-9 to TRBJ2-7, with TRBD1 as a possible D gene (6 bases). Germline V CDR1 and CDR2: SEHNR, FQNEAQ (reference sequence). Deletions cut 5 bases from V and 0 bases from J, with 17 bases between. This CDR3 is built from 16 residues. CDR3 nucleotides: TGTGCCAGCAGCCATACTCAGGGGCTAAACTCCTACGAGCAGTACTTC. It yields the protein CASSHTQGLNSYEQYF.

V usage is TRBV10-3 and J usage is TRBJ2-7; TRBD1 or TRBD2 may be the D gene (5 bases each). This CDR3 has 14 amino acids. Germline lookup yields CDR1 ENHRY and CDR2 SYGVKD. The V and J ends lost 6 bases and 3 bases respectively, with 15 bases between them. CDR3 loop: CAIRPRDRDYEQYF. Written as DNA, the CDR3 is TGTGCCATCAGACCCCGGGACCGAGACTACGAGCAGTACTTC.

This clone has more than one count but fewer than ten. This CDR3 reads CASSLEDSWSPNEQFF. The CDR3 DNA follows: TGTGCCAGCAGCTTGGAGGATTCCTGGTCACCCAATGAGCAGTTCTTC. The chain uses TRBV5-4 and TRBJ2-1, with unresolved D. The CDR3 covers 16 residues. Germline V lookup: CDR1 SGHNT, CDR2 YYREEE (reference sequence). V gave up 0 bases and J gave up 6 bases, with 16 bases separating them.

The chain employs TRBV9 and TRBJ1-6, with D possibly being TRBD1 (5 bases). Deletions cut 0 bases from V and 7 bases from J, with 8 bases between. This CDR3 comprises 14 residues. In germline, CDR1 is SGDLS, CDR2 YYNGEE. Here the CDR3 reads CASSVATENSPLHF. The CDR3 DNA sequence: TGTGCCAGCAGCGTAGCGACAGAGAATTCACCCCTCCACTTT.

The gene calls are TRBV30 and TRBJ1-3, with D possibly being TRBD1 (5 bases). The germline CDR1 and CDR2 sequences are GTSNPN and SVGIG (reference sequence). There are 13 residues in the CDR3. V was pared by 7 bases and J by 0 bases, with 10 bases between. This CDR3 reads CASQGISGNTIYF. CDR3 bases: TGTGCCTCCCAGGGAATCTCTGGAAACACCATATATTTT.

This clone was seen ten or more times. This specimen includes other DNA sequences encoding the same CDR3. This sequence joins TRBV2 and TRBJ1-5; D is unresolved. The CDR3 loop spans 13 amino acids. The germline V gene has CDR1 SNHLY and CDR2 FYNNEI. Between the trimmed V and J ends, which lost 5 bases and 0 bases, there was a span of 5 bases. The CDR3: CASSQYSNQPQHF. For the CDR3, the DNA is TGTGCCAGCAGTCAATATAGCAATCAGCCCCAGCATTTT.

The chain has TRBV27 and TRBJ1-1; a weak D match, TRBD1 (5 bases). The V gene lost 8 bases and the J gene lost 3 bases, with 16 bases spanning the gap. The CDR3 covers 14 residues. In germline, CDR1 is MNHEY, CDR2 SMNVEV (reference sequence). For the CDR3, the DNA is TGTGCCAGCCGAATGGGGGACTGGTACACTGAAGCTTTCTTT. This translates into CASRMGDWYTEAFF.

The J gene is TRBJ1-2, the V gene TRBV30; 7 bases fit TRBD1. The CDR3 is 15 amino acids. Germline CDR1 and CDR2: GTSNPN and SVGIG (reference sequence). Trimming took 3 bases from V and 0 from J; bases not matched to a gene: 7. For the CDR3, the DNA is TGTGCCTGGAGAGCCAAAGGGGGCTCTAACTATGGCTACACCTTC. This encodes CAWRAKGGSNYGYTF.

The genes are TRBV20-1 and TRBJ2-7; no reliable D call. The CDR3 runs to 11 residues. Per the germline V gene, CDR1 is DFQATT and CDR2 is SNEGSKA (reference sequence). DNA of the CDR3: TGCAGTGCAAGAGGCCAATACGAGCAGTACGTC. Encoded protein: CSARGQYEQYV.

This clone was counted a few times. The germline gene is not matched at one end of the junction; a read error may be the cause. The sample contains more than one DNA sequence encoding this CDR3. The CDR3 loop reads CASSQRPGTFMNTEAFF. The CDR3, as DNA: TGCGCCAGCAGCCAACGTCCCGGGACATTTATGAACACTGAAGCTTTCTTT. V is TRBV11-2 and J is TRBJ1-1, with TRBD1 as a possible D gene (6 bases). The V gene's germline CDR1 is SGHAT and CDR2 FQNNGV. CDR3 size: 17 residues.

The chain combines TRBV11-2 with TRBJ2-1, with 10 bases aligning to TRBD2. The CDR3 sequence is 17 residues long. The junction had 7 bases not matched to a gene; V was cut back by 2 bases and J by 3 bases. CDR1 and CDR2 (germline): SGHAT, FQNNGV. CDR3 bases: TGTGCCAGCAGCTTAATGCTCTCTAGCGGGAGCTACAATGAGCAGTTCTTC. Its translation: CASSLMLSSGSYNEQFF.

The table lists this clone with many counts. The chain has TRBV11-3 and TRBJ2-1; maybe TRBD2 (6 bases). The V gene lost 5 bases and the J gene lost 5 bases, with 16 bases spanning the gap. The CDR3 runs to 15 residues. The germline gives CDR1 SGHNT, CDR2 YENEEA. The CDR3 DNA sequence: TGTGCCAGCAGCCCGAGGGACTCACCACACAATGAGCAGTTCTTC. Translation gives CASSPRDSPHNEQFF.

The rearrangement links TRBV5-8 to TRBJ1-2; the D is unclear. Germline CDR1 and CDR2: SGHTS and YDEGEE. The CDR3 loop spans 16 amino acids. The V end was cut by 7 bases, the J end by 4 bases, with 23 bases between. The CDR3 region is CASHLRHPRKIYGYTF. The CDR3 nucleotides are TGTGCCAGCCATTTACGTCATCCACGAAAGATCTATGGCTACACCTTC.

The chain employs TRBV4-3 and TRBJ1-2, with D uncertain. Germline V CDR1 and CDR2: LGHNA, YSLEER. V lost 1 base to trimming and J lost 3 bases, with 15 bases between them. The CDR3 totals 16 residues. The CDR3 region has the DNA TGCGCCAGCAGCCAAGCCCCCGCAGTTGATGACTATGGCTACACCTTC. The encoded protein is CASSQAPAVDDYGYTF.

The chain uses TRBV5-1 and TRBJ1-5; TRBD1 is a possible D gene (5 bases). There are 15 residues in the CDR3. V was shortened by 0 bases and J by 2 bases, with 9 bases between the two germline ends. Germline lookup yields CDR1 SGHRS and CDR2 YFSETQ. For the CDR3, the DNA is TGCGCCAGCAGCTTGGATCGGGGACGCAATCAGCCCCAGCATTTT. Amino acids: CASSLDRGRNQPQHF.

The chain recombines TRBV5-4 with TRBJ2-7; D is possibly TRBD1 (6 bases). Germline-derived CDR1 and CDR2 are SGHNT and YYREEE (reference sequence). The CDR3 loop spans 13 amino acids. The V end was cut by 4 bases, the J end by 7 bases, with 15 bases between. The CDR3 loop reads CASSQQQGLEQYV. CDR3 sequence (DNA): TGTGCCAGCAGCCAACAACAGGGCCTAGAGCAGTACGTC.

As to this clone: It is likely a read error: a sequence one base away is far more abundant. The CDR3 region is CASSVGTSYGYTF. Here the CDR3 DNA reads TGCGCCAGCAGCGTAGGGACCTCCTATGGCTACACCTTC. V gene TRBV4-1 combines with J gene TRBJ1-2; possible D gene TRBD1, 5 bases. The germline V gene has CDR1 MGHRA and CDR2 YSYEKL. The CDR3 runs to 13 residues. V lost 5 bases to trimming and J lost 4 bases, with 11 bases between them.

The genes are TRBV9 and TRBJ2-5, with 7 bases identical to TRBD2. The V and J ends lost 2 bases and 4 bases, in that order; junction bases with no gene match: 11. Germline CDR1 reads SGDLS; CDR2 reads YYNGEE. The CDR3 extends over 16 amino acids. The CDR3 region has the DNA TGTGCCAGCAGCGTTTCGGGAGCGGGGTTCGGAGAGACCCAGTACTTC. Translated: CASSVSGAGFGETQYF.

The chain combines TRBV27 with TRBJ2-1; D is possibly TRBD1 (5 bases). CDR3 length: 15 residues. V was pared by 8 bases and J by 2 bases, with 16 bases between. Germline V gene data show CDR1 as MNHEY and CDR2 as SMNVEV (reference sequence). The CDR3 coding sequence is TGTGCCAGCCTCCCCTCAGGGTTCCCCTACAATGAGCAGTTCTTC. Protein sequence: CASLPSGFPYNEQFF.

The table lists this clone with many counts. Here the CDR3 DNA reads TGTGCCAGCAGCTTTCAAGGGGGCGCCGGCCGCGGGGAGCTGTTTTTT. Translation gives CASSFQGGAGRGELFF. The chain couples TRBV5-6 to TRBJ2-2; 7 bases fit TRBD1. Germline V lookup: CDR1 SGHDT, CDR2 YYEEEE. CDR3 length equals 16 residues. With 2 bases clipped from V and 7 bases from J, the junction kept 11 bases outside the gene matches.

This CDR3 is CASSLDHSGRNEQFF. The CDR3 coding sequence is TGTGCCAGCAGCTTAGATCACAGCGGGAGGAATGAGCAGTTCTTC. The gene calls are TRBV11-2 and TRBJ2-1, with 9 nucleotides matching TRBD2. The CDR3 has 15 residues. V dropped 0 bases and J dropped 7; count of bases not matched to a gene: 4. Germline-derived CDR1 and CDR2 are SGHAT and FQNNGV.

A note on this clone: Other DNA sequences in this specimen translate into the identical CDR3. V usage is TRBV18 and J usage is TRBJ1-4; D possibly corresponds to TRBD1 (6 bases). The CDR3 is made up of 13 amino acids. The germline V gene has CDR1 KGHSH and CDR2 LQKENI. V shed 3 bases and J shed 5 bases, with 7 bases lying between them. The CDR3 loop reads CASSPGQNEKLFF. The CDR3 nucleotides are TGTGCCAGCTCACCCGGACAGAATGAAAAACTGTTTTTT.

This clone has only a few counts. The V and J genes are TRBV5-6 and TRBJ2-5, with D hard to call. Trimming left V 0 bases short and J 5 bases short, with 17 bases between. The CDR3 has 16 amino acids. From germline, CDR1 is SGHDT and CDR2 YYEEEE. The CDR3 nucleotides read TGTGCCAGCAGCTTGGGGTCGGCAGCGTCGGGTGAGACCCAGTACTTC. This translates into CASSLGSAASGETQYF.

The chain carries TRBV9 and TRBJ2-5, with TRBD2 matching 12 bases. CDR1 is SGDLS, CDR2 YYNGEE, per germline. The CDR3 is made up of 15 amino acids. The J segment lost 5 bases and the V segment lost 4 bases, leaving 6 bases of the junction unmatched. The CDR3 reads CASSRTSGGPETQYF. The CDR3 coding sequence is TGTGCCAGCAGCCGAACTAGCGGGGGGCCGGAGACCCAGTACTTC.